A selection of T cell receptor beta chains follows, all from one sample in a study of spatial heterogeneity in lung cancer. Each CDR3 protein is one row after TCRdb ran MiXCR on the 5' RACE reads. The profile shows about 100,000 distinct CDR3 sequences, about 4.4% of them singletons. Sequenced here: lung tumor tissue, sampled at surgery. The receptors come from a male donor with early-stage non-small cell lung cancer. Each CDR3 is given with its conserved first and last residue. The order of the fields is V gene, D gene, J gene, clone size, CDR3 protein, CDR3 DNA. The D gene is left open where the match is weak. Clone size is stated in some rows and not others, as once, few, many or a class when expanded.

v_gene: TRBV28
d_gene: NA
j_gene: TRBJ2-1
abundance: many
CDR3aa: CASSGSTRGVFNEQFF
CDR3nt: TGTGCCAGCAGTGGATCGACTAGGGGGGTCTTCAATGAGCAGTTCTTC

v_gene: TRBV14
d_gene: NA
j_gene: TRBJ1-6
abundance: few
CDR3aa: CASSHRTRDSPLHF
CDR3nt: TGTGCCAGCAGCCATAGGACGCGGGATTCACCCCTCCACTTT

v_gene: TRBV5-1
d_gene: TRBD1
j_gene: TRBJ1-1
abundance: few
CDR3aa: CASSLGQGVLNTEAFF
CDR3nt: TGCGCCAGCAGCTTGGGACAGGGGGTGTTGAACACTGAAGCTTTCTTT

v_gene: TRBV28
d_gene: TRBD2
j_gene: TRBJ2-1
abundance: many
CDR3aa: CASRPTLKLAGELF
CDR3nt: TGTGCCAGCAGGCCCACTTTAAAGTTGGCGGGAGAACTCTTC

v_gene: TRBV7-9
d_gene: TRBD1
j_gene: TRBJ1-1
abundance: many
CDR3aa: CASSPDREGAEAFF
CDR3nt: TGTGCCAGCAGCCCCGACAGGGAAGGCGCCGAAGCTTTCTTT

v_gene: TRBV20-1
d_gene: TRBD1
j_gene: TRBJ1-1
abundance: few
CDR3aa: CSAPGQTAEAFF
CDR3nt: TGCAGTGCCCCGGGACAGACAGCTGAAGCTTTCTTT

v_gene: TRBV7-9
d_gene: NA
j_gene: TRBJ2-3
abundance: NA
CDR3aa: CASSSRPLDTQYF
CDR3nt: TGTGCCAGCAGCTCCAGACCCTTGGATACGCAGTATTTT

v_gene: TRBV7-6
d_gene: TRBD2
j_gene: TRBJ2-3
abundance: many
CDR3aa: CASSLPNAGVTDTQYF
CDR3nt: TGTGCCAGCAGCTTACCCAATGCGGGGGTCACAGATACGCAGTATTTT

v_gene: TRBV7-8
d_gene: TRBD1
j_gene: TRBJ1-4
abundance: many
CDR3aa: CASSLERPGGQGYEKLFF
CDR3nt: TGTGCCAGCAGCTTAGAGAGACCGGGGGGACAGGGGTATGAAAAACTGTTTTTT

v_gene: TRBV3-1
d_gene: NA
j_gene: TRBJ2-7
abundance: many
CDR3aa: CASSQDPTSSYEQYF
CDR3nt: TGTGCCAGCAGCCAAGATCCGACGAGCTCCTACGAGCAGTACTTC

v_gene: TRBV5-5
d_gene: NA
j_gene: TRBJ2-6
abundance: many
CDR3aa: CASSQYSGANVLTF
CDR3nt: TGTGCCAGCAGCCAGTACTCTGGGGCCAACGTCCTGACTTTC

v_gene: TRBV20-1
d_gene: NA
j_gene: TRBJ2-7
abundance: many
CDR3aa: CSARGNHRGNEQYF
CDR3nt: TGCAGTGCTAGAGGAAACCACCGCGGAAACGAGCAGTACTTC

v_gene: TRBV28
d_gene: NA
j_gene: TRBJ1-6
abundance: many
CDR3aa: CASSSPADGAGSPLHF
CDR3nt: TGTGCCAGCAGTTCCCCAGCGGACGGGGCCGGCTCACCCCTCCACTTT

v_gene: TRBV28
d_gene: NA
j_gene: TRBJ2-3
abundance: many
CDR3aa: CASSFPLLADTQYF
CDR3nt: TGTGCCAGCAGTTTCCCTCTATTGGCAGATACGCAGTATTTT

v_gene: TRBV4-1
d_gene: NA
j_gene: TRBJ1-1
abundance: many
CDR3aa: CASSQGPRRTEAFF
CDR3nt: TGCGCCAGCAGCCAAGGGCCCAGGCGAACTGAAGCTTTCTTT

v_gene: TRBV5-5
d_gene: NA
j_gene: TRBJ2-2
abundance: many
CDR3aa: CASSLGSTSTNTGELFF
CDR3nt: TGTGCCAGCAGCCTCGGATCGACAAGCACGAACACCGGGGAGCTGTTTTTT

v_gene: TRBV19
d_gene: NA
j_gene: TRBJ1-2
abundance: many
CDR3aa: CASSPGVGSGYGYTF
CDR3nt: TGTGCCAGTAGTCCTGGGGTAGGGTCGGGCTATGGCTACACCTTC

v_gene: TRBV5-5
d_gene: NA
j_gene: TRBJ1-5
abundance: many
CDR3aa: CASNAGIGSNQPQHF
CDR3nt: TGTGCCAGCAACGCGGGTATCGGGAGCAATCAGCCCCAGCATTTT

v_gene: TRBV20-1
d_gene: NA
j_gene: TRBJ2-7
abundance: many
CDR3aa: CSAKKSGTPDEQYF
CDR3nt: TGCAGTGCTAAGAAGTCCGGGACACCGGACGAGCAGTACTTC

v_gene: TRBV20-1
d_gene: TRBD2
j_gene: TRBJ2-3
abundance: many
CDR3aa: CSARTSGTDTQYF
CDR3nt: TGCAGTGCCAGGACTAGCGGCACAGATACGCAGTATTTT

v_gene: TRBV10-2
d_gene: TRBD2
j_gene: TRBJ2-1
abundance: many
CDR3aa: CASRAGTSGLYNEQFF
CDR3nt: TGCGCCAGCAGGGCCGGGACTAGCGGACTCTACAATGAGCAGTTCTTC

v_gene: TRBV12-3/TRBV12-4
d_gene: TRBD2
j_gene: TRBJ2-3
abundance: NA
CDR3aa: CASSLSYAGGEKDTQYF
CDR3nt: TGTGCCAGCAGTTTGTCTTATGCGGGAGGTGAGAAAGATACGCAGTATTTT

v_gene: TRBV29-1
d_gene: NA
j_gene: TRBJ2-5
abundance: many
CDR3aa: CSGSQGRETQYF
CDR3nt: TGCAGCGGGTCACAGGGCCGGGAGACCCAGTACTTC

v_gene: TRBV5-1
d_gene: NA
j_gene: TRBJ2-7
abundance: many
CDR3aa: CASSSLTSSYEQYF
CDR3nt: TGCGCCAGCAGCTCACTAACTAGTTCCTACGAGCAGTACTTC

v_gene: TRBV28
d_gene: TRBD1
j_gene: TRBJ1-5
abundance: many
CDR3aa: CASSSLRQGIKQPQHF
CDR3nt: TGTGCCAGCAGTTCCCTTCGACAGGGAATAAAACAGCCCCAGCATTTT

v_gene: TRBV4-2
d_gene: TRBD2
j_gene: TRBJ2-7
abundance: many
CDR3aa: CASSQGLSGNSYEQYF
CDR3nt: TGTGCCAGCAGCCAAGGGCTGAGCGGGAACTCCTACGAGCAGTACTTC

v_gene: TRBV12-3/TRBV12-4
d_gene: NA
j_gene: TRBJ2-3
abundance: many
CDR3aa: CASSRLGGTDTQYF
CDR3nt: TGTGCCAGCAGTCGGCTAGGGGGCACAGATACGCAGTATTTT

v_gene: TRBV4-1
d_gene: NA
j_gene: TRBJ2-7
abundance: many
CDR3aa: CASSLGVAGTYEQYF
CDR3nt: TGCGCCAGCAGCCTGGGAGTCGCAGGGACCTACGAGCAGTACTTC

v_gene: TRBV12-3/TRBV12-4
d_gene: NA
j_gene: TRBJ2-2
abundance: many
CDR3aa: CASSKSSGPTGELFF
CDR3nt: TGTGCCAGCAGCAAATCCAGCGGACCCACCGGGGAGCTGTTTTTT

v_gene: TRBV29-1
d_gene: NA
j_gene: TRBJ2-6
abundance: many
CDR3aa: CSVVFAGDPTGANVLTF
CDR3nt: TGCAGCGTTGTCTTCGCAGGGGACCCCACTGGGGCCAACGTCCTGACTTTC

v_gene: TRBV12-3/TRBV12-4
d_gene: NA
j_gene: TRBJ1-5
abundance: many
CDR3aa: CASSEASGGNSNQPQHF
CDR3nt: TGTGCCAGCAGTGAGGCTTCCGGGGGCAATAGCAATCAGCCCCAGCATTTT

v_gene: TRBV29-1
d_gene: NA
j_gene: TRBJ2-3
abundance: few
CDR3aa: CSVTGPDTQYF
CDR3nt: TGCAGCGTTACGGGTCCAGATACGCAGTATTTT

v_gene: TRBV24-1
d_gene: NA
j_gene: TRBJ2-1
abundance: many
CDR3aa: CATSDSPAGQFF
CDR3nt: TGTGCCACCAGTGATTCGCCGGCGGGTCAGTTCTTC

v_gene: TRBV28
d_gene: NA
j_gene: TRBJ1-5
abundance: NA
CDR3aa: CASSTPGTLVPQHF
CDR3nt: TGTGCCAGCAGTACACCGGGGACGTTAGTGCCCCAGCATTTT

v_gene: TRBV27
d_gene: NA
j_gene: TRBJ2-3
abundance: many
CDR3aa: CASSMQGLDTQYF
CDR3nt: TGTGCCAGCAGTATGCAGGGGCTAGATACGCAGTATTTT

v_gene: TRBV7-8
d_gene: NA
j_gene: TRBJ1-6
abundance: many
CDR3aa: CASSLLPGATPLHF
CDR3nt: TGTGCCAGCAGCTTACTACCGGGAGCGACACCCCTCCACTTT

v_gene: TRBV29-1
d_gene: TRBD2
j_gene: TRBJ2-5
abundance: many
CDR3aa: CSVEGLAGETQYF
CDR3nt: TGCAGCGTTGAAGGGTTAGCGGGAGAGACCCAGTACTTC

v_gene: TRBV6-1
d_gene: TRBD2
j_gene: TRBJ2-2
abundance: many
CDR3aa: CASSLTSGSVSGELFF
CDR3nt: TGTGCCAGCAGTCTTACTAGCGGGAGCGTTTCCGGGGAGCTGTTTTTT

v_gene: TRBV28
d_gene: TRBD1
j_gene: TRBJ1-2
abundance: many
CDR3aa: CASRTDRGLGLYGYTF
CDR3nt: TGTGCCAGCAGGACGGACAGGGGGCTCGGATTATATGGCTACACCTTC

v_gene: TRBV28
d_gene: TRBD2
j_gene: TRBJ2-3
abundance: many
CDR3aa: CASSLRGGTDTQYF
CDR3nt: TGTGCCAGCAGTTTGCGGGGGGGCACAGATACGCAGTATTTT

v_gene: TRBV27
d_gene: TRBD2
j_gene: TRBJ2-7
abundance: many
CDR3aa: CASSLNSGAGGPYEQYF
CDR3nt: TGTGCCAGCAGTTTGAATAGCGGAGCGGGAGGGCCGTACGAGCAGTACTTC